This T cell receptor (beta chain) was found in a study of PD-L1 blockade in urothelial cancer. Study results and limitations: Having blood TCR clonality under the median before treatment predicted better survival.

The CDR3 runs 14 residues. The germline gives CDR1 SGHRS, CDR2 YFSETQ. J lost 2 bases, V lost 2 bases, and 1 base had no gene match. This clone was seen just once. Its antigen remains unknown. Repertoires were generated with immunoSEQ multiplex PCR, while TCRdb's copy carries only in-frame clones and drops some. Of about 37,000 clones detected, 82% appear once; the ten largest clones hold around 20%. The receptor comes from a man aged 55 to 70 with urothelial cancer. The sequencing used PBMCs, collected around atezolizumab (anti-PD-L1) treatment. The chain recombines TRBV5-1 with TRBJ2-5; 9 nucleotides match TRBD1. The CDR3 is CASSFGQGQETQYF. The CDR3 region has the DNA TGCGCCAGCAGCTTCGGACAGGGGCAAGAGACCCAGTACTTC.